Included here is one T cell receptor (beta chain) sequence, with context. No cognate antigen has been identified for it. No much larger clonotype is one base removed from it; base qualities were not supplied. CDR1 and CDR2, per the germline V gene, are LGHNT and FRNRAP. Trimming leaves V shorter by 1 base and J shorter by 8 bases, with the junction holding 7 bases beyond the gene matches. The cysteine opens and the phenylalanine closes a CDR3 of 15 amino acids. Here the CDR3 DNA is all that survives: 45 bases in frame from base 1. The sample originates from a study of technical replicates of blood from a few donors (dated by TCRdb to 2015 to 2018). Library method: the immunoSEQ multiplex PCR assay. Not all clones reach the TCRdb copy of this immuneACCESS table, which keeps in-frame sequences only. Checked studies attribute under half of the gap to unresolved V genes and leave the rest unexplained. Present in this sample are 50,000 or so clones, around nine tenths of which were seen just once. Of the sample, 3% to 5% is held by the ten largest clones.

The TCR was taken from a human donor in good health. Some clones in this sample may be carry-over from other donors' samples. Sequenced input: PBMCs. The V and J genes are TRBV12-5 and TRBJ1-2; the junction holds 10 bases that match TRBD1. The DNA sequence is TGTGCTAGTGGTTTGGAAGGAGGGACAGGGGAAGGCTACACCTTC. Its coded protein is CASGLEGGTGEGYTF.